What follows are 30 T cell receptor beta chains derived from one specimen sequenced in a study of CD8+ T cells in alopecia areata. Treatment defined: oral pan-JAK inhibitor, 5-10 mg twice daily. RNA extraction was followed by reverse transcription into cDNA, which acted as the sequencing template. TCRdb's copy holds only in-frame clones and misses some; the assay was immunoSEQ multiplex PCR. The sample contains a few hundred thousand clones, less than 45% of which appear only once. The source material was CD4+ T cells sorted from blood, sampled at approximately week 36, from a patient treated with tofacitinib. The receptors stem from a human donor with alopecia areata.

This chain links TRBV2 with TRBJ2-1, with D unclear. This CDR3 is 14 amino acids long. CDR1 is SNHLY, CDR2 FYNNEI, per germline. Trimming cost V 5 bases and J 3 bases, with 11 bases left between them. CDR3 bases: TGTGCCAGCAGTAGGTCAACGGGCTACAATGAGCAGTTCTTC. It translates to CASSRSTGYNEQFF.

The chain joins TRBV27 to TRBJ2-7; TRBD1 agrees at 8 bases. V gave up 8 bases and J gave up 5 bases; unmatched junction bases: 8. The CDR3 spans 13 residues. The germline V gene encodes CDR1 MNHEY and CDR2 SMNVEV (reference sequence). CDR3 coding DNA: TGTGCCAGCTGGACAGGGTGGCGTAACGAGCAGTACTTC. It encodes CASWTGWRNEQYF.

The CDR3 nucleotides read TGTGCCAGCAGCCCCCAGGGAAGCACGCAGTATTTT. It specifies CASSPQGSTQYF. The V call is TRBV9, the J call TRBJ2-3; tentative D call: TRBD1 (5 bases). Trimming pared 4 bases from V and 9 bases from J, leaving 12 bases between. Germline CDR1 and CDR2: SGDLS and YYNGEE. This CDR3 spans 12 amino acids.

There are a few counts of this clone. The V call is TRBV30, the J call TRBJ1-1, with D possibly being TRBD1 (5 bases). The V gene's germline CDR1 is GTSNPN and CDR2 SVGIG (reference sequence). V was clipped by 0 bases and J by 5 bases, with 10 bases between them. The CDR3 is made up of 13 amino acids. The chain's CDR3 is CAWSVAGGTEAFF. Here the CDR3 DNA reads TGTGCCTGGAGTGTGGCGGGGGGGACTGAAGCTTTCTTT.

Comments on this clone: The identical CDR3 is also encoded by other nucleotide sequences in the sample. The chain recombines TRBV30 with TRBJ1-5; TRBD1 matches at 7 bases. The germline CDR1 and CDR2 sequences are GTSNPN and SVGIG (reference sequence). Trimming took 4 bases from V and 5 from J; bases not matched to a gene: 2. This CDR3 has 12 residues. This CDR3 is CAWNRGDQPQHF. CDR3 coding DNA: TGTGCCTGGAACAGGGGAGATCAGCCCCAGCATTTT.

This clone came up a few times. The chain combines TRBV6-6 with TRBJ1-4; D uncertain. Trimming stripped 8 bases from V and 4 bases from J, with 14 bases between. The CDR3 totals 14 residues. The germline V gene encodes CDR1 MNHNY and CDR2 SVGAGI (reference sequence). As DNA, the CDR3 is TGTGCCAGCTCCTGGCGAGGGATTAATGAAAAACTGTTTTTT. Its protein is CASSWRGINEKLFF.

This clone was seen more than once but under ten times. This chain joins TRBV6-1 and TRBJ2-3; 12 nucleotides match TRBD2. The germline V gene encodes CDR1 MNHNS and CDR2 SASEGT. V gave up 4 bases and J gave up 5 bases; unmatched junction bases: 7. CDR3 length equals 16 residues. CDR3 in DNA: TGTGCCAGCAGTGCAATACTAGCGGGAGGCGGAGATACGCAGTATTTT. Its translation is CASSAILAGGGDTQYF.

The chain combines TRBV29-1 with TRBJ2-7, with 9 bases identical to TRBD1. Germline V lookup: CDR1 SQVTM, CDR2 ANQGSEA. The ends lost 5 bases at V and 4 bases at J; junction bases unmatched: 6. The CDR3 totals 13 residues. CDR3 region: CSVPGQGTYEQYF. CDR3 coding DNA: TGCAGCGTTCCGGGACAGGGTACTTACGAGCAGTACTTC.

This chain uses TRBV4-1 with TRBJ2-1, with 7 bases lining up with TRBD2. J lost 4 bases, V lost 4 bases, and 4 bases had no gene match. Germline V gives CDR1 MGHRA, CDR2 YSYEKL. This CDR3 is 14 amino acids long. Written as DNA, the CDR3 is TGCGCCAGCAGCCGGGACTACGTATACAATGAGCAGTTCTTC. Translation gives CASSRDYVYNEQFF.

The V and J genes are TRBV18 and TRBJ1-5, with TRBD1 identical over 7 bases. This CDR3 region has 13 residues. CDR1 and CDR2 (germline): KGHSH, LQKENI. With V trimmed by 4 bases and J by 7 bases, 4 bases remained unmatched. CDR3 in DNA: TGTGCCAGCTCACACGGACAGGAACAGCCCCAGCATTTT. Its protein product is CASSHGQEQPQHF.

Remarks on this clone: The same CDR3 can be traced to other DNA sequences in this sample. The CDR3 DNA follows: TGTGCCTGGACAGGCACAGATACGCAGTATTTT. Translated, it gives CAWTGTDTQYF. The rearrangement links TRBV30 to TRBJ2-3, with D uncertain. There are 11 residues in the CDR3. The V end was cut by 4 bases, the J end by 1 base, with 3 bases between. Per germline, CDR1 GTSNPN and CDR2 SVGIG (reference sequence).

The rearrangement joins TRBV5-4 to TRBJ2-3, with 8 bases matching TRBD2. The V gene end was trimmed by 2 bases and the J gene end by 1 base; junction bases not matched to a gene: 6. Germline CDR1 reads SGHNT; CDR2 reads YYREEE (reference sequence). This CDR3 spans 16 amino acids. CDR3 sequence reads: CASSLIAGGRTDTQYF. The CDR3 nucleotides are TGTGCCAGCAGCTTAATTGCGGGAGGTCGCACAGATACGCAGTATTTT.

The chain couples TRBV18 to TRBJ2-4; the match to TRBD2 covers 13 bases. The CDR3 is 16 amino acids. The junction had 7 bases not matched to a gene; V was cut back by 5 bases and J by 6 bases. Germline V gene sequence: CDR1 KGHSH, CDR2 LQKENI. CDR3: CASSRPGLAGLNIQYF. The DNA of the CDR3 is TGTGCCAGCTCAAGACCGGGACTAGCGGGATTAAACATTCAGTACTTC.

The chain joins TRBV2 to TRBJ1-1; TRBD1 aligns across 8 bases. CDR1 is SNHLY, CDR2 FYNNEI, per germline. With V trimmed by 6 bases and J by 2 bases, 2 bases remained unmatched. The CDR3 is 13 amino acids. CDR3 DNA sequence: TGTGCCAGCAGAGGACAGGGTAACACTGAAGCTTTCTTT. Protein product: CASRGQGNTEAFF.

This clone turned up a few times. The gene calls are TRBV19 and TRBJ2-3, with D possibly called TRBD1 or TRBD2 (5 bases each). The length of the CDR3 is 16 residues. Germline loops: CDR1 LNHDA, CDR2 SQIVND (reference sequence). Trimming took 6 bases from V and 3 from J, leaving 19 bases between them. This CDR3 reads CASSLARERLTDTQYF. CDR3 nucleotides: TGTGCCAGTAGCCTCGCCAGGGAGCGTCTTACAGATACGCAGTATTTT.

The sample holds a few counts of this clone. The chain combines TRBV30 with TRBJ1-4; D is unclear. The CDR3 has 15 amino acids. Germline assignment: CDR1 GTSNPN and CDR2 SVGIG (reference sequence). V was shortened by 1 base and J by 5 bases, with 14 bases between the two germline ends. The CDR3 nucleotides are TGTGCCTGGAGTGAACAGTTGGGTTACAATGAAAAACTGTTTTTT. Its protein is CAWSEQLGYNEKLFF.

The chain is built from TRBV10-3 and TRBJ2-3; perhaps TRBD1 as D (6 bases). Germline CDR1 ENHRY, CDR2 SYGVKD. Trimming removed 11 bases from V and 2 bases from J, with 11 bases in between. The CDR3 contains 12 residues. CDR3 DNA sequence: TGTGCCCTTGGGGGCACCACAGATACGCAGTATTTT. This sequence encodes CALGGTTDTQYF.

This clone was found a few times. The V gene is TRBV9, the J gene TRBJ1-2; 7 bases fit TRBD1. V shed 3 bases and J 0 bases; nucleotides not matched to a gene: 5. Germline V lookup: CDR1 SGDLS, CDR2 YYNGEE. CDR3 length: 15 residues. The chain's CDR3 is CASSGGQRANYGYTF. The DNA of the CDR3 is TGTGCCAGCAGCGGGGGACAGCGTGCTAACTATGGCTACACCTTC.

The chain combines TRBV15 with TRBJ2-7, with D possibly being TRBD1 or TRBD2 (6 bases each). This CDR3 has 15 residues. V lost 0 bases and J lost 4, with 13 bases in between. Germline assignment: CDR1 LNHNV and CDR2 YYDKDF (reference sequence). The CDR3 region has the DNA TGTGCCACCAGCAGAGATCAAAGGAGGGGGTACGAGCAGTACTTC. Amino acid sequence: CATSRDQRRGYEQYF.

This clone was seen a handful of times. The CDR3 reads CASSLVGTSPSGNEQFF. The CDR3 region has the DNA TGCGCCAGCAGCTTGGTGGGGACTAGCCCTAGTGGCAATGAGCAGTTCTTC. J is TRBJ2-1 and V is TRBV5-1, with 9 bases that match TRBD2. With 0 bases clipped from V and 6 bases from J, the junction kept 10 bases outside the gene matches. Germline values: CDR1 SGHRS, CDR2 YFSETQ. This CDR3 is 17 amino acids long.

The chain uses TRBV21-1 and TRBJ2-7. TRBV21-1 is a pseudogene. The CDR3 contains 11 residues. Here the CDR3 reads CASSWEVEQYF. CDR3 DNA sequence: TGTGCCAGCTCTTGGGAAGTCGAGCAGTACTTC.

This clone showed up just a few times. Additional DNA sequences in this sample encode the identical CDR3. V is TRBV6-5 and J is TRBJ1-5, with no clear D. Germline V lookup: CDR1 MNHEY, CDR2 SVGAGI. The CDR3 length is 12 residues. V was shortened by 5 bases and J by 4 bases, with 6 bases between the two germline ends. CDR3 amino acids: CASSNANQPQHF. The DNA of the CDR3 is TGTGCCAGCAGTAACGCAAATCAGCCCCAGCATTTT.

This clone was observed a single time. V usage is TRBV30 and J usage is TRBJ1-4; D is uncertain. The CDR3 sequence is 16 residues long. Per germline, CDR1 GTSNPN and CDR2 SVGIG (reference sequence). V lost 4 bases, J lost 0 bases, and 15 bases lay in between. The CDR3 sequence is CAWMDSSGATNEKLFF. The CDR3 nucleotides are TGTGCCTGGATGGACTCCTCAGGAGCAACTAATGAAAAACTGTTTTTT.

The V and J genes are TRBV9 and TRBJ2-7, with D perhaps TRBD2 (6 bases). Germline V gene data show CDR1 as SGDLS and CDR2 as YYNGEE. CDR3 length equals 14 residues. V lost 4 bases, J lost 11 bases, and 22 bases lay in between. CDR3 amino acids: CASSPTAGHSVEYF. DNA for the CDR3: TGTGCCAGCAGCCCGACAGCGGGCCACTCGGTAGAGTACTTC.

This clone came up a few times. V is TRBV5-1 and J is TRBJ2-7; TRBD1 aligns across 9 bases. V was clipped by 1 base and J by 7 bases; unmatched bases: 6. The CDR3 contains 14 residues. CDR1 is SGHRS, CDR2 YFSETQ, per germline. The CDR3 spells CASSLTGGAGEQYF. CDR3 DNA: TGCGCCAGCAGCTTGACAGGGGGCGCGGGAGAGCAGTACTTC.

This clone came up a few times. The chain uses TRBV23-1 and TRBJ2-7; tentative D call: TRBD2 (6 bases). TRBV23-1 is given ORF status, its function remaining uncertain. Trimming stripped 0 bases from V and 7 bases from J, with 13 bases between. CDR3 length: 14 amino acids. The CDR3 protein is CASSQSVWSGEQYF. CDR3 coding DNA: TGCGCCAGCAGTCAATCAGTCTGGAGCGGGGAGCAGTACTTC.

This clone was detected only once. The V gene is TRBV6-5, the J gene TRBJ2-1, with 8 positions matching TRBD2. This CDR3 region has 16 residues. Trimming at V came to 0 bases and at J to 8 bases, leaving 9 bases not matched to a gene. The germline V gene encodes CDR1 MNHEY and CDR2 SVGAGI. In DNA, the CDR3 is TGTGCCAGCAGTTACTCGATGGCGGGAGGTTTCGATGAGCAGTTCTTC. Amino acid sequence: CASSYSMAGGFDEQFF.

This clone was counted once. The chain employs TRBV4-1 and TRBJ1-4; 7 bases line up with TRBD1. The CDR3 is 15 residues long. V trimming: 0 bases; J trimming: 6 bases; junction bases outside the gene matches: 4. CDR1 MGHRA and CDR2 YSYEKL come from the germline V gene. CDR3 bases: TGCGCCAGCAGCCAAGACTTGGGACAGTATGAAAAACTGTTTTTT. Translating it yields CASSQDLGQYEKLFF.

This clone turned up a few times. The same CDR3 is also encoded by other DNA sequences in this sample. J is TRBJ1-2 and V is TRBV18, with no clear D. Trimming stripped 2 bases from V and 7 bases from J, with 11 bases between. Germline V CDR1 and CDR2: KGHSH, LQKENI. The CDR3 has 13 amino acids. This CDR3 is CASSPTGSGGYTF. In DNA, the CDR3 is TGTGCCAGCTCACCAACGGGAAGTGGTGGCTACACCTTC.

This chain connects TRBV4-2 to TRBJ2-1; D not certain. The CDR3 sequence is 21 residues long. Per the germline V gene, CDR1 is LGHNA and CDR2 is YNFKEQ. V was clipped by 3 bases and J by 0 bases, with 27 bases between them. The CDR3 DNA reads as TGTGCCAGCAGCCAGGACCCGACGATTCTCGGCGCTCGTAGCTCCTACAATGAGCAGTTCTTC. This codes for CASSQDPTILGARSSYNEQFF.